Listed below are T cell receptor beta chains from one sample, sequenced in a study of blood T cell repertoires in COVID-19. Here immunoSEQ multiplex PCR was the method, and the copy in TCRdb shows in-frame clones only, minus some. The sample yields fewer than 250,000 clones, less than 90% seen once. The sample was peripheral blood. The receptors here all came from a man aged 35 to 55 with acute or convalescent COVID-19. The CDR3 runs from the conserved cysteine through the conserved F or W. The order of the fields is D gene, clone size, V gene, J gene, CDR3 protein, CDR3 DNA. D genes are given only for firm matches. Only part of the rows carry a size: once, few, many, or a class if the clone is expanded.

NA	few	TRBV11-1	TRBJ1-2	CASSQQGYGYTF	TGTGCCAGCAGCCAGCAGGGCTATGGCTACACCTTC
NA	NA	TRBV7-9	TRBJ1-2	CASSLSDRNLDGYTF	TGTGCCAGCAGCTTATCGGATAGAAACCTAGATGGCTACACCTTC
NA	many	TRBV19	TRBJ2-7	CASSDRGYEQYF	TGTGCCAGTTCGGACAGAGGCTACGAGCAGTACTTC
NA	NA	TRBV18	TRBJ2-5	CASSPQDRRRETQYF	TGTGCCAGCTCACCACAGGACAGACGACGGGAGACCCAGTACTTC
TRBD1	NA	TRBV11-2	TRBJ1-1	CASSMAGQGSTEAFF	TGTGCCAGCAGCATGGCCGGACAGGGTTCCACTGAAGCTTTCTTT
NA	NA	TRBV6-5	TRBJ1-6	CASSYGSSYNSPLHF	TGTGCCAGCAGTTACGGGAGCTCCTATAATTCACCCCTCCACTTT
NA	NA	TRBV9	TRBJ1-4	CASSRRGMDEKLFF	TGTGCCAGCAGCAGACGGGGAATGGACGAAAAACTGTTTTTT
NA	NA	TRBV6-1	TRBJ1-2	CASSEWDKADYGYTF	TGTGCCAGCAGTGAATGGGACAAAGCGGACTATGGCTACACCTTC
TRBD2	NA	TRBV4-3	TRBJ2-5	CASSQGRIAGGVTQYF	TGCGCCAGCAGCCAAGGAAGGATAGCGGGAGGAGTTACCCAGTACTTC
TRBD1	NA	TRBV4-1	TRBJ2-7	CASSRKQGADSYEQYF	TGCGCCAGCAGCCGAAAACAGGGGGCGGACTCCTACGAGCAGTACTTC
NA	NA	TRBV7-9	TRBJ2-5	CASSAGLTQETQYF	TGTGCCAGCAGCGCAGGGCTCACACAAGAGACCCAGTACTTC
TRBD2	NA	TRBV5-1	TRBJ2-1	CASKVAGGSNEQFF	TGCGCCAGCAAGGTAGCGGGGGGATCGAATGAGCAGTTCTTC
TRBD2	NA	TRBV14	TRBJ2-1	CATSRALRGNEQFF	TGTGCCACCTCACGGGCTCTGCGGGGGAATGAGCAGTTCTTC
NA	NA	TRBV27	TRBJ2-1	CASSLRLGYNEQFF	TGTGCCAGCAGTTTACGACTAGGCTACAATGAGCAGTTCTTC
NA	NA	TRBV30	TRBJ1-2	CAWSAQTGVYGYTF	TGTGCCTGGAGCGCCCAAACAGGCGTTTATGGCTACACCTTC
TRBD1	once	TRBV2	TRBJ1-2	CASKGQAVGGYTF	TGTGCCAGCAAGGGACAGGCTGTAGGTGGCTACACCTTC
TRBD1	NA	TRBV6-6	TRBJ1-3	CASSSGGSGNTIYF	TGTGCCAGCAGTTCAGGGGGATCTGGAAACACCATATATTTT
NA	NA	TRBV7-8	TRBJ1-5	CASSLVSQPQHF	TGTGCCAGCAGCTTAGTATCCCAGCCCCAGCATTTT
TRBD1	NA	TRBV2	TRBJ1-1	CASIKDRAAFF	TGTGCCAGCATCAAAGACAGGGCAGCTTTCTTT
TRBD2	NA	TRBV7-2	TRBJ2-3	CASSLEGTSGGLTDTQYF	TGTGCCAGCAGCTTAGAAGGGACTAGCGGGGGGCTCACAGATACGCAGTATTTT
TRBD1	NA	TRBV7-2	TRBJ1-5	CASSEGTGAQPQHF	TGTGCCAGCAGCGAAGGGACAGGGGCACAGCCCCAGCATTTT
TRBD2	NA	TRBV28	TRBJ2-1	CASSTGLAGPREQFF	TGTGCCAGCAGTACGGGACTAGCGGGCCCAAGGGAGCAGTTCTTC
NA	NA	TRBV6-5	TRBJ1-3	CASSYSGRGGNTIYF	TGTGCCAGCAGTTACTCGGGTAGGGGGGGAAACACCATATATTTT
NA	NA	TRBV7-3	TRBJ1-2	CASSPAGEIGYTF	TGTGCCAGCAGCCCCGCCGGGGAGATCGGCTACACCTTC
NA	NA	TRBV5-6	TRBJ1-2	CASSPGQGYRGYTF	TGTGCCAGCAGCCCTGGGCAGGGCTATCGGGGCTACACCTTC
NA	NA	TRBV12-3/TRBV12-4	TRBJ1-2	CASSHPRQYGYTF	TGTGCCAGCAGCCACCCCCGACAGTATGGCTACACCTTC
NA	once	TRBV7-8	TRBJ2-1	CASSRGLALDLNEQFF	TGTGCCAGCAGCCGAGGTCTAGCCTTAGACCTTAATGAGCAGTTCTTC
TRBD1	NA	TRBV15	TRBJ2-7	CATSRNRDSTYEQYF	TGTGCCACCAGCAGAAACCGGGACAGTACCTACGAGCAGTACTTC
NA	NA	TRBV18	TRBJ1-2	CASSTTGSSGYTF	TGTGCCAGCTCAACAACAGGGAGCTCTGGCTACACCTTC
NA	NA	TRBV21-1	TRBJ1-2	CASSKVEDRSNYGYTF	TGTGCCAGCAGCAAAGTAGAGGACAGATCAAACTATGGCTACACCTTC
NA	few	TRBV6-4	TRBJ2-1	CASSDGSHNEQFF	TGTGCCAGCAGTGACGGGAGCCACAATGAGCAGTTCTTC
NA	NA	TRBV28	TRBJ2-3	CASSLYRPWGSTDTQYF	TGTGCCAGCAGTTTATATCGCCCCTGGGGCAGTACAGATACGCAGTATTTT
NA	NA	TRBV7-9	TRBJ2-7	CASSPRGLEQYF	TGTGCCAGCAGCCCCCGCGGGCTCGAGCAGTACTTC
NA	NA	TRBV5-8	TRBJ2-1	CASSPTGGLTYNEQFF	TGTGCCAGCAGCCCCACGGGGGGCCTCACCTACAATGAGCAGTTCTTC
TRBD1	few	TRBV19	TRBJ1-2	CASRAGTATFRPYYGYTF	TGTGCCAGTAGAGCCGGGACAGCCACCTTTCGGCCCTACTATGGCTACACCTTC
TRBD1	few	TRBV4-1	TRBJ1-1	CASSQGQGANTEAFF	TGCGCCAGCAGCCAGGGACAGGGGGCGAACACTGAAGCTTTCTTT
NA	NA	TRBV19	TRBJ2-2	CASNQGSRDPGELFF	TGTGCCAGTAATCAGGGGAGTCGGGACCCCGGGGAGCTGTTTTTT
TRBD2	NA	TRBV28	TRBJ2-5	CASSVAGGRRETQYF	TGTGCCAGCAGTGTGGCGGGAGGGAGGAGAGAGACCCAGTACTTC
NA	NA	TRBV7-9	TRBJ1-1	CASSLAQVPRAFF	TGTGCCAGCAGCTTGGCCCAGGTTCCTCGAGCTTTCTTT
TRBD1	once	TRBV5-1	TRBJ2-4	CASSYSGLDRDIQYF	TGCGCCAGCAGCTATTCCGGTTTGGACAGGGACATTCAGTACTTC
NA	NA	TRBV19	TRBJ2-1	CASSIQVGNEQFF	TGTGCCAGTAGTATACAGGTTGGCAATGAGCAGTTCTTC
NA	NA	TRBV5-1	TRBJ2-1	CASSLGSYNEQFF	TGCGCCAGCAGCTTGGGTAGTTACAATGAGCAGTTCTTC
NA	once	TRBV11-2	TRBJ2-3	CASSSGHAGGSTDTQYF	TGTGCCAGCAGCTCCGGGCATGCGGGCGGGAGCACAGATACGCAGTATTTT
NA	NA	TRBV2	TRBJ2-3	CASSEAGFGEDTQYF	TGTGCCAGCAGTGAAGCGGGGTTCGGGGAAGATACGCAGTATTTT
NA	NA	TRBV4-2	TRBJ2-7	CASSQDWAYEQYF	TGTGCCAGCAGCCAAGATTGGGCTTACGAGCAGTACTTC
NA	NA	TRBV4-3	TRBJ1-1	CASSQDGTPNTEAFF	TGCGCCAGCAGCCAAGATGGGACACCGAACACTGAAGCTTTCTTT
TRBD2	NA	TRBV5-6	TRBJ2-7	CASSKAGGAYEQYF	TGTGCCAGCAGCAAAGCGGGAGGGGCCTACGAGCAGTACTTC
NA	NA	TRBV5-5	TRBJ1-1	CASSEVGRATEAFF	TGTGCCAGCAGCGAGGTCGGGCGGGCCACTGAAGCTTTCTTT
TRBD1	once	TRBV29-1	TRBJ2-7	CSVEEGTGGGSYEQYF	TGCAGCGTTGAAGAAGGGACAGGGGGCGGATCCTACGAGCAGTACTTC
TRBD2	NA	TRBV4-1	TRBJ2-7	CASSHSIPGLAGVTYEQYF	TGCGCCAGCAGCCACAGTATACCGGGACTAGCGGGAGTCACCTACGAGCAGTACTTC
NA	NA	TRBV4-1	TRBJ1-2	CASSQDKNQVRYGYTF	TGCGCCAGCAGCCAAGATAAGAACCAGGTTAGGTATGGCTACACCTTC
TRBD1	NA	TRBV24-1	TRBJ2-3	CATSKPGQGAGGTDTQYF	TGTGCCACCAGTAAACCGGGACAGGGGGCGGGAGGCACAGATACGCAGTATTTT
NA	NA	TRBV2	TRBJ1-5	CASSDRGWSNQPQHF	TGTGCCAGCAGTGACAGGGGTTGGAGCAATCAGCCCCAGCATTTT
TRBD1	NA	TRBV19	TRBJ1-5	CASSPPADRDQPQHF	TGTGCCAGTAGCCCCCCCGCGGACAGGGATCAGCCCCAGCATTTT
TRBD1	NA	TRBV7-3	TRBJ2-7	CASSLMAGGTYEQYF	TGTGCCAGCAGCTTAATGGCAGGGGGTACCTACGAGCAGTACTTC